The 19 T cell receptor beta chains listed next were all sequenced from one sample in a study of a mutant IDH1 vaccine in newly diagnosed glioma. Time point defined: week 35, safety follow-up. What each vaccine dose contained was 300 ug of mutant IDH1 20-mer peptide, accompanied by topical imiquimod. Only in-frame clones appear in the TCRdb table, and some are missing; sequencing was by immunoSEQ multiplex PCR. The sample has 60,000 or so clones; roughly 84% are singletons. Their cognate antigens are unknown. The sequencing here drew on PBMCs, taken from a glioma patient whose treatment included an IDH1 peptide vaccine. Receptors originate from a man aged 25-40 years with glioma.

This clone was recorded only once. The V gene is TRBV9, the J gene TRBJ2-5; 8 bases line up with TRBD2. Looked up from germline, CDR1 is SGDLS and CDR2 is YYNGEE. This CDR3 spans 14 amino acids. Trimming cost V 1 base and J 5 bases; bases outside gene matches: 4. The chain's CDR3 is CASSVTASGETQYF. In DNA, the CDR3 is TGTGCCAGCAGCGTAACGGCTAGCGGGGAGACCCAGTACTTC.

This sequence joins TRBV18 and TRBJ1-1, with 7 bases matching TRBD1. J was trimmed by 4 bases and V by 3 bases; bases with no gene match: 5. CDR3 length: 14 residues. Per the germline V gene, CDR1 is KGHSH and CDR2 is LQKENI. CDR3 residues: CASSPGQQGTEAFF. CDR3 sequence (DNA): TGTGCCAGCTCACCGGGACAGCAAGGCACTGAAGCTTTCTTT.

The chain is built from TRBV19 and TRBJ2-7; the D gene could be TRBD1 or TRBD2 (5 bases each). The CDR3 covers 17 residues. The V end was cut by 1 base, the J end by 2 bases, with 18 bases between. The V gene's germline CDR1 is LNHDA and CDR2 SQIVND (reference sequence). This CDR3 is CASSIGAPGQGPYEQYF. The DNA for the CDR3 is TGTGCCAGTAGTATAGGGGCTCCGGGGCAGGGCCCCTACGAGCAGTACTTC.

The chain is built from TRBV6-4 and TRBJ1-6; 7 nucleotides align to TRBD1. Germline CDR1 is MRHNA and CDR2 is SNTAGT. This CDR3 has 15 residues. The V gene end was trimmed by 3 bases and the J gene end by 5 bases; junction bases not matched to a gene: 4. CDR3 in amino acids: CASSERQGNNSPLHF. CDR3 DNA sequence: TGTGCCAGCAGTGAGCGACAGGGAAATAATTCACCCCTCCACTTT.

This clone appeared once. The chain combines TRBV2 with TRBJ2-5; the D gene is possibly TRBD1 (6 bases). The CDR3 has 13 residues. V gave up 4 bases and J gave up 2 bases, with 8 bases separating them. The germline gives CDR1 SNHLY, CDR2 FYNNEI. CDR3 sequence reads: CASSVGAQETQYF. The CDR3 coding sequence is TGTGCCAGCAGTGTGGGGGCGCAAGAGACCCAGTACTTC.

The chain couples TRBV27 to TRBJ1-2; D is perhaps TRBD1 (6 bases). This CDR3 spans 14 amino acids. V was cut by 5 bases and J by 3 bases, with 13 bases left in between. Germline CDR1 is MNHEY and CDR2 is SMNVEV (reference sequence). DNA of the CDR3: TGTGCCAGCAGTCTGAGGGGGGGATACTATGGCTACACCTTC. It encodes CASSLRGGYYGYTF.

V is TRBV28 and J is TRBJ1-6; 8 nucleotides match TRBD1. The CDR3 has 14 amino acids. V shed 4 bases and J 6 bases; nucleotides not matched to a gene: 2. Germline V lookup: CDR1 MDHEN, CDR2 SYDVKM. The CDR3 nucleotides are TGTGCCAGCAGTTGGGACAGGATTAATTCACCCCTCCACTTT. Its protein product is CASSWDRINSPLHF.

V is TRBV12-1 and J is TRBJ1-2; no check of the table's D call, TRBD1, against the DNA was made. TRBV12-1 is termed a pseudogene. The CDR3 has 16 amino acids. In nucleotides, the CDR3 is TGTGCCAGCAGCCGCCAAATAGTTAGGGGACAAGATGGCTACACCTTC. It yields the protein CASSRQIVRGQDGYTF.

V gene TRBV9 combines with J gene TRBJ1-2; D is unclear. Germline V CDR1 and CDR2: SGDLS, YYNGEE. V was pared by 0 bases and J by 0 bases, with 9 bases between. This CDR3 has 15 residues. This chain's CDR3 is CASSVAQNPNYGYTF. Written as DNA, the CDR3 is TGTGCCAGCAGCGTAGCACAGAATCCTAACTATGGCTACACCTTC.

This chain connects TRBV5-4 to TRBJ1-2; D unresolved. With 4 bases removed from V and 0 bases from J, the gap between germline ends came to 10 bases. CDR3 size: 14 residues. From germline, CDR1 is SGHNT and CDR2 YYREEE (reference sequence). CDR3 sequence reads: CASSRHETNYGYTF. CDR3 DNA sequence: TGTGCCAGCAGCCGACATGAGACTAACTATGGCTACACCTTC. The full variable domain, in which reference TRBV5-4 and TRBJ1-2 provide the parts outside the CDR3, is ETGVTQSPTHLIKTRGQQVTLRCSSQSGHNTVSWYQQALGQGPQFIFQYYREEENGRGNFPPRFSGLQFPNYSSELNVNALELDDSALYLCASSRHETNYGYTFGSGTRLTVV.

In its sample, this clone was seen a few times. This rearrangement joins TRBV19 to TRBJ1-5, with unresolved D. The germline gives CDR1 LNHDA, CDR2 SQIVND (reference sequence). The CDR3 consists of 15 residues. V dropped 5 bases and J dropped 7 bases, with 18 bases sitting between them. The CDR3: CASSVQSGGRQPQHF. The CDR3 nucleotides are TGTGCCAGTAGTGTGCAGTCAGGAGGGCGCCAGCCCCAGCATTTT.

The V and J genes are TRBV9 and TRBJ2-6; D is possibly TRBD2 (6 bases). In germline, CDR1 is SGDLS, CDR2 YYNGEE. V lost 1 base, J lost 1 base, and 27 bases lay in between. The CDR3 covers 22 residues. The CDR3 loop reads CASSVRGTHGRVQGSGANVLTF. In nucleotides, the CDR3 is TGTGCCAGCAGCGTACGTGGGACTCACGGACGGGTTCAGGGATCTGGGGCCAACGTCCTGACTTTC.

The rearrangement joins TRBV2 to TRBJ2-5, with D unclear. The CDR3 runs to 15 residues. CDR1 is SNHLY and CDR2 is FYNNEI in the germline V gene. Deletions cut 1 base from V and 6 bases from J, with 15 bases between. The CDR3 reads CASSEGWSSRQTQYF. In nucleotides, the CDR3 is TGTGCCAGCAGTGAAGGTTGGTCCTCCCGGCAGACCCAGTACTTC. Combining the CDR3 with reference TRBV2 and TRBJ2-5 gives the whole variable domain EPEVTQTPSHQVTQMGQEVILRCVPISNHLYFYWYRQILGQKVEFLVSFYNNEISEKSEIFDDQFSVERPDGSNFTLKIRSTKLEDSAMYFCASSEGWSSRQTQYFGPGTRLLVL.

V usage is TRBV7-6 and J usage is TRBJ1-4, with D perhaps TRBD1 (6 bases). The CDR3 is 15 amino acids. The germline V and J ends were trimmed by 3 bases and 3 bases, with 11 bases remaining between them. Germline loops: CDR1 SGHVS, CDR2 FNYEAQ. The CDR3 protein is CASSFLGQPNEKLFF. The CDR3 DNA is TGTGCCAGCAGCTTTCTGGGACAACCTAATGAAAAACTGTTTTTT.

This chain connects TRBV20-1 to TRBJ2-1, with D possibly matching TRBD2 (5 bases). The V gene lost 6 bases and the J gene lost 4 bases, with 7 bases spanning the gap. CDR1 and CDR2 from the germline V gene are DFQATT and SNEGSKA (reference sequence). There are 11 residues in the CDR3. CDR3 sequence (DNA): TGCAGTGCCCGGGGTTACAATGAGCAGTTCTTC. It translates to CSARGYNEQFF.

This chain connects TRBV11-2 to TRBJ1-2; D may be TRBD1 (5 bases). V was clipped by 0 bases and J by 7 bases, with 15 bases between them. The CDR3 is 15 amino acids. The germline V gene encodes CDR1 SGHAT and CDR2 FQNNGV. This chain's CDR3 is CASSLEGGAERGYTF. The CDR3 DNA follows: TGTGCCAGCAGCTTAGAGGGGGGTGCTGAGCGTGGCTACACCTTC.

The rearrangement uses TRBV27 and TRBJ1-1; a possible D gene is TRBD1 (5 bases). V lost 2 bases and J 0 bases, leaving 7 bases between the germline ends. In germline, CDR1 is MNHEY, CDR2 SMNVEV (reference sequence). The CDR3 extends over 14 amino acids. The CDR3 nucleotides read TGTGCCAGCAGTTTAGACAGATTGAACACTGAAGCTTTCTTT. It specifies CASSLDRLNTEAFF.

The gene calls are TRBV4-1 and TRBJ2-5, with 7 bases aligning to TRBD1. The J call may be in error: the DNA end matches TRBJ2-7 better. The CDR3 has 14 residues. Germline lookup yields CDR1 MGHRA and CDR2 YSYEKL. CDR3 loop: CASSHRTGSYEQYF. The CDR3 nucleotides read TGCGCCAGCAGCCACCGGACAGGATCCTACGAGCAGTACTTC.

J is TRBJ2-3 and V is TRBV5-4; 7 bases align to TRBD1. CDR3 length: 16 residues. The ends lost 0 bases at V and 2 bases at J; junction bases unmatched: 6. The germline V gene encodes CDR1 SGHNT and CDR2 YYREEE (reference sequence). This chain's CDR3 is CASSLAGDSFTDTQYF. CDR3 sequence (DNA): TGTGCCAGCAGCTTGGCCGGGGACAGTTTCACAGATACGCAGTATTTT.